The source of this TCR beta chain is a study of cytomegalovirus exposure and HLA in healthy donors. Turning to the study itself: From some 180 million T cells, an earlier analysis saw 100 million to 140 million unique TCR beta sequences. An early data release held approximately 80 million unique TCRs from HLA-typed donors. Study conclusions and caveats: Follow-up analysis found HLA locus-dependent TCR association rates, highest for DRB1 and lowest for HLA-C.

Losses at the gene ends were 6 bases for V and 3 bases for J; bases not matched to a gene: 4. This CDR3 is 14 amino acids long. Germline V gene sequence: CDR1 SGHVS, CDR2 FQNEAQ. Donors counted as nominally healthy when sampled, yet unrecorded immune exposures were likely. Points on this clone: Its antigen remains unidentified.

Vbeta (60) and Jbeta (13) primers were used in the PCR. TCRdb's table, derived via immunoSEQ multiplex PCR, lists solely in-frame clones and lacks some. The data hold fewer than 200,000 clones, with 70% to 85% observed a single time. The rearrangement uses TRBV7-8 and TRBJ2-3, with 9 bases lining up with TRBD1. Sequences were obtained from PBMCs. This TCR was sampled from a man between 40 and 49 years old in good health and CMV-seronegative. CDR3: CASRRDRVTDTQYF. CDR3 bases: TGTGCCAGCAGGCGGGACAGGGTAACAGATACGCAGTATTTT.